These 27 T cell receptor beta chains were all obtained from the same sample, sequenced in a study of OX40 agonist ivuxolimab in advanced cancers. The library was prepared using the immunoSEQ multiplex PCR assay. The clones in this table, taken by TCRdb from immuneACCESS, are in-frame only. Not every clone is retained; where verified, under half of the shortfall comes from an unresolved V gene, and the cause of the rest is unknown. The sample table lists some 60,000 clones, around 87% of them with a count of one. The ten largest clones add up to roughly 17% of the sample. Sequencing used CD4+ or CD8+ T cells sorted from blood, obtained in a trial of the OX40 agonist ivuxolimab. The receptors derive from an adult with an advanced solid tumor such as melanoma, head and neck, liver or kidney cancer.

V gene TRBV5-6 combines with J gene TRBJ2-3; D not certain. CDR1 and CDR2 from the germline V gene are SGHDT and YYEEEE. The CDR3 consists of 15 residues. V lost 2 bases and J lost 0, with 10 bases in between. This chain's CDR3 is CASSFPRSSTDTQYF. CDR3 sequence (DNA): TGTGCCAGCAGCTTCCCCAGGTCTAGCACAGATACGCAGTATTTT.

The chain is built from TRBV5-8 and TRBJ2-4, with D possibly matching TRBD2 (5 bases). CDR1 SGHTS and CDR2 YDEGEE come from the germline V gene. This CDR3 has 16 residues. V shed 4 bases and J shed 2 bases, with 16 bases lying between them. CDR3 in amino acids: CASSLSMVGTKNIQYF. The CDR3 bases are TGTGCCAGCAGCCTATCGATGGTCGGGACCAAAAACATTCAGTACTTC.

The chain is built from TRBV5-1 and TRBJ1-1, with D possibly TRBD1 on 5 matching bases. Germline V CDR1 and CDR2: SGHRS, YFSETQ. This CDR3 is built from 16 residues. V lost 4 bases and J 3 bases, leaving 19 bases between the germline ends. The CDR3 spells CASSPYGNRQDTEAFF. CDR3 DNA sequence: TGCGCCAGCAGCCCGTACGGTAACAGGCAGGACACTGAAGCTTTCTTT.

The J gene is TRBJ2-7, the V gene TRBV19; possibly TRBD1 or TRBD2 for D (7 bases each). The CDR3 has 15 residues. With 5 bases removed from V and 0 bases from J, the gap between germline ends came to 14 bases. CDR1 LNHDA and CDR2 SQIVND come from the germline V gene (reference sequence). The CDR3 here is CASSLGGTASYEQYF. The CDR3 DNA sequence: TGTGCCAGTAGTTTGGGGGGGACAGCCTCCTACGAGCAGTACTTC.

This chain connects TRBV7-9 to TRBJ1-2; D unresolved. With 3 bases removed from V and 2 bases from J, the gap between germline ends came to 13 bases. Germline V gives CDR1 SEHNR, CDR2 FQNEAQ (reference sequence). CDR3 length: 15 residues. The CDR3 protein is CASSLAARTNYGYTF. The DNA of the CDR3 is TGTGCCAGCAGCTTGGCTGCCCGTACCAACTATGGCTACACCTTC.

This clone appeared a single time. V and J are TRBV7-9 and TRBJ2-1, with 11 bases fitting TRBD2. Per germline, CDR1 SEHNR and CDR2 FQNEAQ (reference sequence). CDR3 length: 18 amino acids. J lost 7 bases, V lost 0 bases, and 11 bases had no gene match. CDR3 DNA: TGTGCCAGCAGCTTAGCGTTGGGTAGCGGGAGGGCGAGAAATGAGCAGTTCTTC. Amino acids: CASSLALGSGRARNEQFF.

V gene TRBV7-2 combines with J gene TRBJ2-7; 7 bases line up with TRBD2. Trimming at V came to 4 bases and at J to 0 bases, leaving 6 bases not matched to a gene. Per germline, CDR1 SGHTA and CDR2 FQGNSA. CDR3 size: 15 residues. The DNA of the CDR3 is TGTGCCAGCAGCTGGGGAAGCGGGAACTCCTACGAGCAGTACTTC. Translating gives CASSWGSGNSYEQYF.

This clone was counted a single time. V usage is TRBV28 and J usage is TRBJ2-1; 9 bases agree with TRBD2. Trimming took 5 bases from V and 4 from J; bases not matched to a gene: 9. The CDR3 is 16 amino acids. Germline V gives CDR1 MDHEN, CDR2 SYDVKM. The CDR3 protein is CASSTSGTSSYNEQFF. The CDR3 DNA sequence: TGTGCCAGCAGTACATCCGGGACTAGCTCTTACAATGAGCAGTTCTTC.

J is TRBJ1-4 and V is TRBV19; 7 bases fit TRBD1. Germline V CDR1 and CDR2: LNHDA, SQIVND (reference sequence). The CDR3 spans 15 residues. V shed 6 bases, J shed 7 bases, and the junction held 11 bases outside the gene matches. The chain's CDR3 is CASREQGGRVEKLFF. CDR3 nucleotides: TGTGCCAGTAGGGAGCAAGGGGGCCGAGTTGAAAAACTGTTTTTT.

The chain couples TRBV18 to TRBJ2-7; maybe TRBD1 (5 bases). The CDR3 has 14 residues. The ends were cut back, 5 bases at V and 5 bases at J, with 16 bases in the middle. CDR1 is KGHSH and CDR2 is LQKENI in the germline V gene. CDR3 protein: CASSARLGANEQYF. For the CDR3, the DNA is TGTGCCAGCTCAGCTCGGTTAGGGGCCAACGAGCAGTACTTC. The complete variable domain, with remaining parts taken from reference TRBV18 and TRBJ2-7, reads NAGVMQNPRHLVRRRGQEARLRCSPMKGHSHVYWYRQLPEEGLKFMVYLQKENIIDESGMPKERFSAEFPKEGPSILRIQQVVRGDSAAYFCASSARLGANEQYFGPGTRLTVT.

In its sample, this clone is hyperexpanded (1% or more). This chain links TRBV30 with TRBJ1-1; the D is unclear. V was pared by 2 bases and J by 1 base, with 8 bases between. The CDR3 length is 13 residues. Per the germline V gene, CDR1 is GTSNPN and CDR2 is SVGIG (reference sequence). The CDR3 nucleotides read TGTGCCTGGAGTCGCCCCCCGAACACTGAAGCTTTCTTT. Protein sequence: CAWSRPPNTEAFF.

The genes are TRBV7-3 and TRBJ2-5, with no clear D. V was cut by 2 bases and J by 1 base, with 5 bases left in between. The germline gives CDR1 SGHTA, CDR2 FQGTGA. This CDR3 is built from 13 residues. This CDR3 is CASSLLPQETQYF. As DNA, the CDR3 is TGTGCCAGCAGCTTACTACCCCAAGAGACCCAGTACTTC.

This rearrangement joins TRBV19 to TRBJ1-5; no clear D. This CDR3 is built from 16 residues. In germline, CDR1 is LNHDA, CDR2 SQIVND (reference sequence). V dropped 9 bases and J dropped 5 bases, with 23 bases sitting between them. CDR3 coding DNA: TGTGCCAGCCGCGTGGCTCGTCGGTCAGGCCATCAGCCCCAGCATTTT. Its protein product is CASRVARRSGHQPQHF.

The CDR3 region is CASSVASGGPYEQYF. CDR3 coding DNA: TGTGCCAGCAGCGTCGCTAGCGGAGGGCCCTACGAGCAGTACTTC. V usage is TRBV9 and J usage is TRBJ2-7, with TRBD2 identical over 7 bases. The CDR3 runs 15 residues. Trimming at V came to 2 bases and at J to 2 bases, leaving 7 bases not matched to a gene. From germline, CDR1 is SGDLS and CDR2 YYNGEE.

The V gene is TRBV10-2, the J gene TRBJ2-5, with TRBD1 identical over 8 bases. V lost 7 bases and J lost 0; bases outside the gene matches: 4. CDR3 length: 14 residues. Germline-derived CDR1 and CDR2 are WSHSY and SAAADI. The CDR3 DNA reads TGCGCCAGCATGCCGGACAGGGACCAAGAGACCCAGTACTTC. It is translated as CASMPDRDQETQYF.

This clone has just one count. DNA for the CDR3: TGTGCCAGCAGGGCGGGTCTAGCGGGAGGTGAGGAGACCCAGTACTTC. Its translation: CASRAGLAGGEETQYF. The chain uses TRBV28 and TRBJ2-5; 11 positions agree with TRBD2. The CDR3 runs 16 residues. Trimming removed 6 bases from V and 5 bases from J; junction bases left unmatched: 11. The germline gives CDR1 MDHEN, CDR2 SYDVKM.

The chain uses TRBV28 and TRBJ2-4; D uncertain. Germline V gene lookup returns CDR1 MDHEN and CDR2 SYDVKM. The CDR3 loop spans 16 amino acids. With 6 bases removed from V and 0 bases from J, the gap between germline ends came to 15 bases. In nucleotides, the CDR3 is TGTGCCAGCAGCATGGGCCTTAGTAAAGCCAAAAACATTCAGTACTTC. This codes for CASSMGLSKAKNIQYF.

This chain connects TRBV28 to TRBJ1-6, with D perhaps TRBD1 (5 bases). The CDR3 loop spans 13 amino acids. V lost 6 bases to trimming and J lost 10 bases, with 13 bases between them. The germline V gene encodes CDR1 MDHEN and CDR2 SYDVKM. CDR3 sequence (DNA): TGTGCCAGCAGCTACGGGGGGAGATCACCCCTCCACTTT. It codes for CASSYGGRSPLHF. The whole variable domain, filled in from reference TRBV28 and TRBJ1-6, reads DVKVTQSSRYLVKRTGEKVFLECVQDMDHENMFWYRQDPGLGLRLIYFSYDVKMKEKGDIPEGYSVSREKKERFSLILESASTNQTSMYLCASSYGGRSPLHFGNGTRLTVT.

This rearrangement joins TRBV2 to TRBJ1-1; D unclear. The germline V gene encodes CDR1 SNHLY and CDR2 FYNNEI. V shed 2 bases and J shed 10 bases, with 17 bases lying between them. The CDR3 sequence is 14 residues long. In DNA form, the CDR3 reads TGTGCCAGCAGTGAAAGACACCCCCAAGATGTAGCTTTCTTT. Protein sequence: CASSERHPQDVAFF.

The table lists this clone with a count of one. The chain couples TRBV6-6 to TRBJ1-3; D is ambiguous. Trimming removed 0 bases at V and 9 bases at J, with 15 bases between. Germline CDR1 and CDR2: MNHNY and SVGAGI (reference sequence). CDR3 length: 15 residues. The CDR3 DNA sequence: TGTGCCAGCAGTTACTCGCGGACCTCGGAAAGCACCATATATTTT. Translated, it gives CASSYSRTSESTIYF.

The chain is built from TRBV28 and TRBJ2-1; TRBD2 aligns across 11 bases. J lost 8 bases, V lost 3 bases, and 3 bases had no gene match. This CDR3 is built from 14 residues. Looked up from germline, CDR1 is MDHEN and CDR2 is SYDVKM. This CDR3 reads CASSFYSGRDEQFF. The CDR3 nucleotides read TGTGCCAGCAGTTTTTATAGCGGGAGGGATGAGCAGTTCTTC. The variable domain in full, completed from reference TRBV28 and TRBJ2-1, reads DVKVTQSSRYLVKRTGEKVFLECVQDMDHENMFWYRQDPGLGLRLIYFSYDVKMKEKGDIPEGYSVSREKKERFSLILESASTNQTSMYLCASSFYSGRDEQFFGPGTRLTVL.

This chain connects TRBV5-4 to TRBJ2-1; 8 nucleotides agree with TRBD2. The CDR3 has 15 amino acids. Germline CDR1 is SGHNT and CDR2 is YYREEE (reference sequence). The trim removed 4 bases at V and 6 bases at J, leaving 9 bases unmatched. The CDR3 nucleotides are TGTGCCAGCAGCGTAGCGGGATTCTCCCCCAATGAGCAGTTCTTC. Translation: CASSVAGFSPNEQFF.

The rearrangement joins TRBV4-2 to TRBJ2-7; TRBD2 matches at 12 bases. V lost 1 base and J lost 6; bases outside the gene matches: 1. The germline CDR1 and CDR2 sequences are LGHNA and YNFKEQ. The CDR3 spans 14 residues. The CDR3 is CASSQGLAGAEQYF. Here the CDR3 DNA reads TGTGCCAGCAGCCAAGGACTAGCGGGAGCCGAGCAGTACTTC.

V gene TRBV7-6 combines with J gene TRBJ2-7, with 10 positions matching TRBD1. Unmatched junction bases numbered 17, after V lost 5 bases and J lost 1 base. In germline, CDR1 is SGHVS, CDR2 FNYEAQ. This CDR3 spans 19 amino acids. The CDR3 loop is CASSRSPGQGILRSYEQYF. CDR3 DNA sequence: TGTGCCAGCAGCCGAAGTCCGGGACAGGGGATCCTTCGTTCCTACGAGCAGTACTTC.

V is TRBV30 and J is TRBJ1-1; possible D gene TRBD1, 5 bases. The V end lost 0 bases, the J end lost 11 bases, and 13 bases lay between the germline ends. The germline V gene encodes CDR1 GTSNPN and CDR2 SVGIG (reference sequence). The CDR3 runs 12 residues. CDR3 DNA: TGTGCCTGGAGTGTTTCCGGGGCCCAGGCTTTCTTT. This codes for CAWSVSGAQAFF.

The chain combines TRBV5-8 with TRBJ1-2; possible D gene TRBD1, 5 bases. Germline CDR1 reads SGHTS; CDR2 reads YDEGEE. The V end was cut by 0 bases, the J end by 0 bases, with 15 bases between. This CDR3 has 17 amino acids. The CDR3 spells CASSLGQILLANYGYTF. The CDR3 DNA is TGTGCCAGCAGCTTGGGACAGATCCTACTAGCTAACTATGGCTACACCTTC.

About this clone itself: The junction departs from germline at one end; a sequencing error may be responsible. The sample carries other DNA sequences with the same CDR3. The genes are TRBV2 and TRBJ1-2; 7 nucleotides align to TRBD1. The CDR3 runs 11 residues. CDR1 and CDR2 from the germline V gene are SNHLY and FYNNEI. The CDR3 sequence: CASSEYRGLAF. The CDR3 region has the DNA TGTGCCAGCAGTGAATACAGGGGCCTCGCCTTC.